A single sample gave rise to the 16 T cell receptor beta chains below, sequenced in a study of control samples from healthy donors and cancer patients (dated by TCRdb to the early 2020s). The protocol used for the library was the immunoSEQ multiplex PCR assay. TCRdb stores this immuneACCESS table with in-frame sequences only. Part of the clones is absent; in the studies checked, under half of the shortfall reflects unresolved V genes, and no reason is known for the rest. The sample records roughly 170,000 clones, approximately 94% of which are singletons. The ten largest clonotypes hold around 1.3% of the sample. Material for sequencing was blood. These receptors came from a woman younger than 30 in good health.

This chain links TRBV28 with TRBJ2-7; TRBD1 matches 7 bases. The CDR3 consists of 11 residues. V lost 6 bases, J lost 12 bases, and 8 bases stayed unmatched. CDR1 MDHEN and CDR2 SYDVKM come from the germline V gene. The CDR3 protein is CASSLTQGSYF. CDR3 DNA: TGTGCCAGCAGCTTAACACAGGGGTCGTACTTC. The whole variable domain, filled in from reference TRBV28 and TRBJ2-7, reads DVKVTQSSRYLVKRTGEKVFLECVQDMDHENMFWYRQDPGLGLRLIYFSYDVKMKEKGDIPEGYSVSREKKERFSLILESASTNQTSMYLCASSLTQGSYFGPGTRLTVT.

The V gene is TRBV15, the J gene TRBJ1-5, with TRBD1 identical over 7 bases. Germline CDR1 and CDR2: LNHNV and YYDKDF (reference sequence). The J segment lost 7 bases and the V segment lost 3 bases, leaving 9 bases of the junction unmatched. This CDR3 region has 15 residues. The CDR3 here is CATSSYSTGQQPQHF. The CDR3, as DNA: TGTGCCACCAGCAGTTATTCGACAGGGCAGCAGCCCCAGCATTTT.

The chain uses TRBV7-2 and TRBJ1-2; D not certain. Germline V CDR1 and CDR2: SGHTA, FQGNSA. The V end lost 3 bases, the J end lost 3 bases, and 11 bases lay between the germline ends. The CDR3 covers 14 residues. This CDR3 is CASSLASGYYGYTF. Here the CDR3 DNA reads TGTGCCAGCAGCTTGGCCTCGGGATACTATGGCTACACCTTC.

The rearrangement joins TRBV5-6 to TRBJ1-4; 7 nucleotides align to TRBD1. The J segment lost 7 bases and the V segment lost 3 bases, leaving 3 bases of the junction unmatched. CDR3 length: 13 amino acids. Germline values: CDR1 SGHDT, CDR2 YYEEEE. This CDR3 is CASSSDRSEKLFF. CDR3 nucleotides: TGTGCCAGCAGCTCGGACAGGAGTGAAAAACTGTTTTTT.

The chain links TRBV28 to TRBJ2-1; the D gene is possibly TRBD2 (6 bases). The V gene's germline CDR1 is MDHEN and CDR2 SYDVKM. V dropped 3 bases and J dropped 1 base, with 10 bases sitting between them. CDR3 length: 15 amino acids. The CDR3 coding sequence is TGTGCCAGCAGTTTCTATAGCGGATCCTACAATGAGCAGTTCTTC. It encodes CASSFYSGSYNEQFF.

This sequence joins TRBV19 and TRBJ2-3; D perhaps matches TRBD2 (5 bases). V was clipped by 4 bases and J by 0 bases, with 11 bases between them. This CDR3 has 15 amino acids. Germline CDR1 is LNHDA and CDR2 is SQIVND (reference sequence). CDR3 protein: CASSKQTTSTDTQYF. CDR3 nucleotides: TGTGCCAGTAGTAAGCAGACTACTAGCACAGATACGCAGTATTTT.

The chain recombines TRBV2 with TRBJ1-1; D is unclear. CDR1 SNHLY and CDR2 FYNNEI come from the germline V gene. This CDR3 has 14 residues. Trimming took 6 bases from V and 8 from J, leaving 19 bases between them. The CDR3 sequence: CASSSGLNRNEAFF. CDR3 nucleotides: TGTGCCAGCAGCTCTGGCCTCAACCGCAACGAAGCTTTCTTT.

The genes are TRBV6-6 and TRBJ1-5; D gene unclear. There are 14 residues in the CDR3. V lost 0 bases, J lost 5 bases, and 8 bases lay in between. Germline V gene data show CDR1 as MNHNY and CDR2 as SVGAGI (reference sequence). This CDR3 reads CASSYSGSDQPQHF. For the CDR3, the DNA is TGTGCCAGCAGTTACTCGGGGAGCGATCAGCCCCAGCATTTT.

The chain joins TRBV12-5 to TRBJ2-3; D ambiguous. The V and J ends lost 4 bases and 8 bases respectively, with 10 bases between them. Germline lookup yields CDR1 LGHNT and CDR2 FRNRAP. CDR3 length: 12 amino acids. CDR3 amino acids: CASGSLPGTQYF. CDR3 nucleotide sequence: TGTGCTAGTGGTTCGCTCCCGGGTACGCAGTATTTT.

This chain links TRBV3-1 (or the pseudogene TRBV3-2) with TRBJ2-1; 7 bases align to TRBD2. The CDR3 covers 13 residues. CDR1 LGHDT and CDR2 YNNKEL come from the germline V gene (reference sequence). With V trimmed by 3 bases and J by 12 bases, 8 bases remained unmatched. CDR3: CASSQWTRMRQFF. As DNA, the CDR3 is TGTGCCAGCAGCCAGTGGACTAGAATGAGGCAGTTCTTC.

The chain carries TRBV19 and TRBJ1-1, with D maybe TRBD1 (5 bases). This CDR3 contains 13 residues. From germline, CDR1 is LNHDA and CDR2 SQIVND (reference sequence). Trimming took 5 bases from V and 4 from J, leaving 11 bases between them. CDR3 sequence reads: CASSSAGGTEAFF. DNA for the CDR3: TGTGCCAGTAGTTCGGCGGGGGGCACTGAAGCTTTCTTT.

The rearrangement uses TRBV6-5 and TRBJ1-1; 8 positions agree with TRBD1. Per the germline V gene, CDR1 is MNHEY and CDR2 is SVGAGI. J was trimmed by 5 bases and V by 0 bases; bases with no gene match: 8. The CDR3 spans 16 residues. CDR3 in DNA: TGTGCCAGCAGTTACTCCGAGGGCAGGGGGCGAACTGAAGCTTTCTTT. This sequence encodes CASSYSEGRGRTEAFF.

Comments on this clone: This specimen includes other DNA sequences encoding the same CDR3. The chain carries TRBV18 and TRBJ1-1; D is perhaps TRBD1 (5 bases). Trimming removed 6 bases at V and 4 bases at J, with 9 bases between. The CDR3 covers 12 residues. Germline CDR1 is KGHSH and CDR2 is LQKENI. CDR3 residues: CASSGGGTEAFF. The CDR3 bases are TGTGCCAGCTCTGGGGGAGGCACTGAAGCTTTCTTT.

The chain uses TRBV5-6 and TRBJ1-2; no clear D. From germline, CDR1 is SGHDT and CDR2 YYEEEE. This CDR3 is built from 14 residues. With 6 bases removed from V and 7 bases from J, the gap between germline ends came to 19 bases. For the CDR3, the DNA is TGTGCCAGCAAGCTCAGGTTTCCCCAGGCTGGCTACACCTTC. Its protein is CASKLRFPQAGYTF.

The V gene is TRBV7-2, the J gene TRBJ1-1; TRBD1 aligns across 7 bases. The CDR3 length is 12 residues. V trimming: 5 bases; J trimming: 6 bases; junction bases outside the gene matches: 3. CDR1 and CDR2 (germline): SGHTA, FQGNSA. CDR3 loop: CASSPQGAEAFF. The DNA of the CDR3 is TGTGCCAGCAGCCCCCAGGGGGCTGAAGCTTTCTTT.

The genes are TRBV5-1 and TRBJ2-4; no reliable D call. The CDR3 runs 14 residues. Germline lookup yields CDR1 SGHRS and CDR2 YFSETQ. The V gene lost 4 bases and the J gene lost 8 bases, with 16 bases spanning the gap. The CDR3 coding sequence is TGCGCCAGCAGCACCCCGGACGGTGGAGACATTCAGTACTTC. Its translation: CASSTPDGGDIQYF.